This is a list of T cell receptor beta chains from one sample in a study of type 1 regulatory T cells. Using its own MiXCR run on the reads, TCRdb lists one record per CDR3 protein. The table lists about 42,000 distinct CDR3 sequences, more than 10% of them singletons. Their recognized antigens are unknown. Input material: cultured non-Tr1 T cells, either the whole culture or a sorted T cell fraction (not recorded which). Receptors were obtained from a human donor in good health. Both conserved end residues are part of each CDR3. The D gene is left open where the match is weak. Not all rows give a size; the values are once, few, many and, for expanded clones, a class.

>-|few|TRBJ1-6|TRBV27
TGTGCCAGCAGTTTATCCTCGGGGTCGGGTAATTCACCCCTCCACTTT
CASSLSSGSGNSPLHF
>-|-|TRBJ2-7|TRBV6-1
TGTGCCAGCAGCCCTCGGGACTTGTTATACAAGCAGTACTTC
CASSPRDLLYKQYF
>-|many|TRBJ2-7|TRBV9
TGTGCCAGCAGCGTAGGGACGCAACCACACGAGCAGTACTTC
CASSVGTQPHEQYF
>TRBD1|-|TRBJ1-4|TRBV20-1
TGCAGTGCTAGGGCACTCGGGACAGGGGATGAAAAACTGTTTTTT
CSARALGTGDEKLFF
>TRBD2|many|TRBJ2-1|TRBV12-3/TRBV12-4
TGTGCCAGCAGCCCACCGGGACTAGCGGGAGTTAAGGAGCAGTTCTTC
CASSPPGLAGVKEQFF
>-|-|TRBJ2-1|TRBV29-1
TGCAGCGTTGACTCTAGCTTAGGGAACAATGAGCAGTTCTTC
CSVDSSLGNNEQFF
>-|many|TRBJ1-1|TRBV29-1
TGCAGCGTTGAAGATTTGGGGGCAAACACTGAAGCTTTCTTT
CSVEDLGANTEAFF
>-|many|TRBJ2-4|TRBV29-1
TGCAGCGTTTCGGGGGCTGGGTCCAAAAACATTCAGTACTTC
CSVSGAGSKNIQYF
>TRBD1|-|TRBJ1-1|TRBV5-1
TGCGCCAGCAGCTTGATGGGACAGAAGAACACTGAAGCTTTCTTT
CASSLMGQKNTEAFF
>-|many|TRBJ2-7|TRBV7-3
TGTGCCAGCAGCTCGCAGGTTCCTCCATACGAGCAGTACTTC
CASSSQVPPYEQYF
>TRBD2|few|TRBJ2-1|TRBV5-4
TGTGCCAGCAGCCCAAGACTAGCGGGAGATTTGTTCAATGAGCAGTTCTTC
CASSPRLAGDLFNEQFF
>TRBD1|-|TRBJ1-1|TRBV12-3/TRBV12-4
TGTGCCAGCAGTAGGGACAGGGTATCTGAAGCTTTCTTT
CASSRDRVSEAFF
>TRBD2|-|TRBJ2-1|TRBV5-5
TGTGCCAGCAGCAGCGGACTAGCGGGAGCGGCCGGGGAGCAGTTCTTC
CASSSGLAGAAGEQFF
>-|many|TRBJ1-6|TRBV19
TGTGCCAGTAGCCGGATTGCGGCCAACGATAATTCACCCCTCCACTTT
CASSRIAANDNSPLHF
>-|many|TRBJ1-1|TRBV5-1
TGCGCCAGCAGCTTGATCGGACAGAACTTGAACACTGAAGCTTTCTTT
CASSLIGQNLNTEAFF
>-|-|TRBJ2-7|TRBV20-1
TGCAGTGCTGCTCACGAAACGAAAGGGCATAAGGAGCAGTACTTC
CSAAHETKGHKEQYF
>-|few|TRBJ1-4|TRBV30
TGTGCCTGGAGTGTACAAGTCTATGAAAAACTGTTTTTT
CAWSVQVYEKLFF
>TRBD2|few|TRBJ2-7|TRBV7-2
TGTGCCAGCAGCTTAGCGCTAGCGGGACACGAGCAGTACTTC
CASSLALAGHEQYF
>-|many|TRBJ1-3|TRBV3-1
TGTGCCAGCAGCCAAGGTTGGGGGTCTGGAAACACCATATATTTT
CASSQGWGSGNTIYF
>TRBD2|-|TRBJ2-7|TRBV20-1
TGCAGTGCTCGCCGGACTAGCGGGAGTGTCTGGCAGTACTTC
CSARRTSGSVWQYF
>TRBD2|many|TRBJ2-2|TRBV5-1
TGCGCCAGCAGCTTGTTGGCGGGAGGATCCGGGGAGCTGTTTTTT
CASSLLAGGSGELFF
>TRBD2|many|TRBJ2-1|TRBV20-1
TGCAGTGGGCTAGCGGGGAGAGGTGGGGCCTACAATGAGCAGTTCTTC
CSGLAGRGGAYNEQFF
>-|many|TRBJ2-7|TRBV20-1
TGCAGTGCGGGGGGCCACAAGGCTTACGAGCAATACTTC
CSAGGHKAYEQYF
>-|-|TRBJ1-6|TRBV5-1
TGCGCCAGCAGCCCCGCGCCCGATAATTCACCCCTCCACTTT
CASSPAPDNSPLHF
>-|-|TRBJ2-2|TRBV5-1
TGCGCCAGCAGCACGAGCGGAGCCAACACCGGGGAGCTGTTTTTT
CASSTSGANTGELFF
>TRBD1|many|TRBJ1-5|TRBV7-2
TGTGCCAGCAGCTTAGCGAACAGGGGAGCCAATCAGCCCCAGCATTTT
CASSLANRGANQPQHF
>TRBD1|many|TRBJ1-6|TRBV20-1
TGCAGTGCTAGAAGGGACAGAAATTCACCCCTCCACTTT
CSARRDRNSPLHF
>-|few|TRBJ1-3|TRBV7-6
TGTGCCAGCGCCAAAGACTCAGCCGGAAACACCATATATTTT
CASAKDSAGNTIYF
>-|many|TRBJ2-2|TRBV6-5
TGTGCCAGCAGCCCCCGGCCTACCCCGAACACCGGGGAGCTGTTTTTT
CASSPRPTPNTGELFF
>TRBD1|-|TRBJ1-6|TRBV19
TGTGCCAGTAGTTACCAGGGGGCAAGATCACCCCTCCACTTT
CASSYQGARSPLHF
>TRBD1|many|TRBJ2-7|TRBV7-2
TGTGCCATCTCACCCGTACCAGGGACAGGGTTCGAGCAGTACTTC
CAISPVPGTGFEQYF
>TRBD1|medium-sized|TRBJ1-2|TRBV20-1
TGCAGTGCTAGAGATAGGGGAGGGGGCGGAACCTTC
CSARDRGGGGTF
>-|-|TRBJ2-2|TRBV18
TGTGCCAGCTCACCGTCAGGACCTAACACCGGGGAGCTGTTTTTT
CASSPSGPNTGELFF
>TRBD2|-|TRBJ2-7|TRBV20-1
TGCAGTGCTAGAGGGACTAGCGGGAGTTACGAGCAGTACTTC
CSARGTSGSYEQYF
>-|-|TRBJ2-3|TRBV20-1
TGCAGTGCTAGTAAGGGCGGCACAGATACGCAGTATTTT
CSASKGGTDTQYF
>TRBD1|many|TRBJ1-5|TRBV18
TGTGCCAGCTCACCCGGTACAGGGGTGAATCAGCCCCAGCATTTT
CASSPGTGVNQPQHF
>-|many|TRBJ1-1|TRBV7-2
TGTGCCAGCAGATTCGGTGGGAGCACTGAAGCTTTCTTT
CASRFGGSTEAFF
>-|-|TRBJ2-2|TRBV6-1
TGTGCCAGCAGTGAACATGGTAGAGGTACCGCCGGGGAGCTGTTTTTT
CASSEHGRGTAGELFF
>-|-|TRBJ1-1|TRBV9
TGTGCCAGCAGCCTGGTGGGGGGATACACTGAAGCTTTCTTT
CASSLVGGYTEAFF
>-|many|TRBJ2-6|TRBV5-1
TGCGCCAGCAGCCCCACACCTGGGGCCAACGTCCTGACTTTC
CASSPTPGANVLTF
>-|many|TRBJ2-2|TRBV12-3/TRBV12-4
TGTGCCAGCAGCCCCTCGGTTGTATCGAACACCGGGGAGCTGTTTTTT
CASSPSVVSNTGELFF
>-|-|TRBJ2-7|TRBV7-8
TGTGCCAGCAGCTTACGAGTTAGCTCCTACGAGCAGTACTTC
CASSLRVSSYEQYF
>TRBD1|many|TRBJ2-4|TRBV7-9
TGTGCCAGCAGAGTCGACAGGGGGAACATTCAGTACTTC
CASRVDRGNIQYF
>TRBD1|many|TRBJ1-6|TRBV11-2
TGTGCCAGCAGCCTTCGACAGGGAGGGAGCTCCTATAATTCACCCCTCCACTTT
CASSLRQGGSSYNSPLHF
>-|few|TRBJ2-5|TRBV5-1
TGCGCCAGCAGCTTGTTCGGGGGAGAGGAGACCCAGTACTTC
CASSLFGGEETQYF
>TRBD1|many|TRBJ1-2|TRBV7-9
TGTGCCAGCAGCCCGGGACAGCCCGAGTTTGGCCCCTTC
CASSPGQPEFGPF
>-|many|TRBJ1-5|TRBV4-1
TGCGCCAGCAGCCAAGGACAGAATCAGCCCCAGCATTTT
CASSQGQNQPQHF
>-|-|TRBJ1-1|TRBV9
TGTGCCAGCAGCGTAGGGCAGCTGAACACTGAAGCTTTCTTT
CASSVGQLNTEAFF
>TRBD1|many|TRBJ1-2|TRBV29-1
TGCAGCGTTGCCCTCCGGACAGGGGGCTTCGGTGGCTACACCTTC
CSVALRTGGFGGYTF
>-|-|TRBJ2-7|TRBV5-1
TGCGCCAGCAGCTGGCAGGGCTCCTACGAGCAGTACTTC
CASSWQGSYEQYF